This section outlines one TCR beta chain sequence together with its context. Its target is not known. The sample comes from a study of shared clonotypes between healthy human individuals. In germline, CDR1 is SQVTM, CDR2 ANQGSEA. This CDR3 has 13 residues. Trimming took 6 bases from V and 1 from J, leaving 11 bases between them. DNA at approximately 200 ng, some 31,000 T cell genomes, went into sorted-subset replicate PCRs. Sequencing was performed with immunoSEQ multiplex PCR; in TCRdb, only in-frame clones are kept and a portion is missing. The repertoire includes 800,000 or so clones, around 96% of them detected once, and around 0.25% sits in the top ten. Study-wide results and limits: Donors were few, which limited the genetic and exposure-history diversity represented. The naive CD4 repertoires of several donors were compared, and roughly 5% of clonotypes were shared.

Naive CD8 cells lacked CD45RO and underwent positive selection for CCR7, leaving out terminally differentiated effector memory CD45RA+ cells. None of the donors, who were healthy HIV-negative adults, had recently had acute infections or vaccinations. The sample was naive CD8+ T cells sorted from blood. This TCR derives from a man younger than 45 in good health. The chain recombines TRBV29-1 with TRBJ2-3, with TRBD1 as a possible D gene (5 bases). The chain's CDR3 is CSVDSTGTDTQYF. In DNA form, the CDR3 reads TGCAGCGTCGACAGTACAGGCACAGATACGCAGTATTTT.